This passage covers 25 T cell receptor beta chains from one sample sequenced in a study of memory B cells and T cells in multiple sclerosis. Data came from immunoSEQ multiplex PCR; TCRdb stores just in-frame clones and leaves some out. Of fewer than 40,000 clones in the sample, about 82% were seen once. The antigens for these receptors are not known. Separate sequencing covered autoproliferating (CFSE-dim) and non-proliferating (CFSE-high) T cells from stimulus-free culture. Replicate wells were pooled after more than six days of stimulus-free culture of 5x10^7 CFSE-labeled PBMCs. Source material: PBMCs from blood kept in culture. These receptors came from a human donor with multiple sclerosis.

This sequence joins TRBV9 and TRBJ2-7; a possible D gene is TRBD2 (5 bases). Germline values: CDR1 SGDLS, CDR2 YYNGEE. The CDR3 contains 15 residues. Deletions cut 0 bases from V and 3 bases from J, with 13 bases between. CDR3 residues: CASSVDEGLNYEQYF. The CDR3 DNA reads TGTGCCAGCAGCGTAGACGAGGGCTTAAACTACGAGCAGTACTTC.

The gene calls are TRBV11-1 and TRBJ1-2; D may be TRBD1 (5 bases). This CDR3 has 14 amino acids. Trimming stripped 2 bases from V and 2 bases from J, with 9 bases between. The germline CDR1 and CDR2 sequences are SGHAT and FQDESV (reference sequence). This chain's CDR3 is CASSLFSGNYGYTF. As DNA, the CDR3 is TGTGCCAGCAGCTTATTTTCAGGGAACTATGGCTACACCTTC.

The rearrangement links TRBV29-1 to TRBJ2-7; TRBD1 matches 9 bases. The germline V gene has CDR1 SQVTM and CDR2 ANQGSEA. The CDR3 has 13 residues. V shed 4 bases, J shed 4 bases, and the junction held 5 bases outside the gene matches. CDR3 sequence reads: CSVGQGDRYEQYF. CDR3 in DNA: TGCAGCGTTGGACAGGGGGATAGGTACGAGCAGTACTTC.

V usage is TRBV7-9 and J usage is TRBJ2-5; tentatively, D is TRBD2 (7 bases). Germline CDR1 reads SEHNR; CDR2 reads FQNEAQ (reference sequence). With 5 bases removed from V and 5 bases from J, the gap between germline ends came to 18 bases. The CDR3 runs 15 residues. This CDR3 reads CASSRGGGPRETQYF. Written as DNA, the CDR3 is TGTGCCAGCAGCCGTGGCGGGGGCCCCAGGGAGACCCAGTACTTC.

This sequence joins TRBV2 and TRBJ1-1; perhaps TRBD1 as D (5 bases). The CDR3 contains 11 residues. Trimming removed 2 bases from V and 11 bases from J, with 9 bases in between. Germline lookup yields CDR1 SNHLY and CDR2 FYNNEI. The CDR3 DNA sequence: TGTGCCAGCAGTGAAACGGGGGTGGCTTTCTTT. This codes for CASSETGVAFF.

The chain has TRBV20-1 and TRBJ2-5; no reliable D call. The CDR3 totals 10 residues. Per the germline V gene, CDR1 is DFQATT and CDR2 is SNEGSKA (reference sequence). The V and J ends lost 5 bases and 6 bases respectively, with 7 bases between them. DNA of the CDR3: TGCAGTGCTGAGGCCCAGACCCAGTACTTC. Translated, it gives CSAEAQTQYF.

This clone was seen only once. The chain couples TRBV4-2 to TRBJ2-7; 8 positions agree with TRBD1. Unmatched junction bases numbered 7, after V lost 0 bases and J lost 3 bases. CDR1 LGHNA and CDR2 YNFKEQ come from the germline V gene. This CDR3 is 16 amino acids long. Written as DNA, the CDR3 is TGTGCCAGCAGCCAAGATGGGACAGGAAAAAACTACGAGCAGTACTTC. As protein: CASSQDGTGKNYEQYF.

The J gene is TRBJ2-4, the V gene TRBV6-5; 8 nucleotides line up with TRBD1. CDR1 is MNHEY, CDR2 SVGAGI, per germline. This CDR3 comprises 16 residues. Trimming cost V 4 bases and J 3 bases; bases outside gene matches: 8. The CDR3 DNA reads as TGTGCCAGCAGTTTGGACAGGGTGGGAGTCAAAAACATTCAGTACTTC. It specifies CASSLDRVGVKNIQYF.

In its sample, this clone was seen once. The chain has TRBV21-1 and TRBJ1-5; TRBD1 is the table's D call and was not checked against the DNA. TRBV21-1 is an annotated pseudogene. The CDR3 contains 17 residues. The CDR3 DNA reads TGTGCCAGCAGGGACAATTTGCTACATTGGCATCATCAGCCCCAGCATTTT. This encodes CASRDNLLHWHHQPQHF.

CDR3 residues: CASSVDGGWGEQYF. The CDR3 DNA is TGTGCCAGCAGCGTAGATGGGGGCTGGGGAGAGCAGTACTTC. The chain joins TRBV9 to TRBJ2-7; tentative D call: TRBD1 (6 bases). Germline CDR1 reads SGDLS; CDR2 reads YYNGEE. The CDR3 has 14 amino acids. V was clipped by 0 bases and J by 7 bases, with 14 bases between them. The entire variable domain, with the rest obtained from reference TRBV9 and TRBJ2-7, is as follows: DSGVTQTPKHLITATGQRVTLRCSPRSGDLSVYWYQQSLDQGLQFLIQYYNGEERAKGNILERFSAQQFPDLHSELNLSSLELGDSALYFCASSVDGGWGEQYFGPGTRLTVT.

This chain connects TRBV30 to TRBJ1-2; D gene unclear. The CDR3 spans 12 residues. Germline CDR1 is GTSNPN and CDR2 is SVGIG (reference sequence). V was cut by 1 base and J by 8 bases, with 11 bases left in between. For the CDR3, the DNA is TGTGCCTGGAGTGCCCCCCCCGGAGGCTACACCTTC. The encoded protein is CAWSAPPGGYTF. Complete variable domain (other parts from reference TRBV30 and TRBJ1-2): SQTIHQWPATLVQPVGSPLSLECTVEGTSNPNLYWYRQAAGRGLQLLFYSVGIGQISSEVPQNLSASRPQDRQFILSSKKLLLSDSGFYLCAWSAPPGGYTFGSGTRLTVV.

This clone has only one observation. The chain employs TRBV7-6 and TRBJ2-5; D unclear. Trimming removed 1 base at V and 0 bases at J, with 15 bases between. CDR1 is SGHVS, CDR2 FNYEAQ, per germline. This CDR3 has 17 residues. CDR3 bases: TGTGCCAGCAGCTTAGAGGCGGCTCTTATAAACCAAGAGACCCAGTACTTC. This translates into CASSLEAALINQETQYF.

The chain uses TRBV28 and TRBJ2-3; the D gene is possibly TRBD2 (6 bases). V was cut by 4 bases and J by 2 bases, with 19 bases left in between. The CDR3 is 17 amino acids. Per the germline V gene, CDR1 is MDHEN and CDR2 is SYDVKM. CDR3 DNA: TGTGCCAGCAGTTCCCCCGGGGGAGTGGGATACACAGATACGCAGTATTTT. Translated: CASSSPGGVGYTDTQYF. The full variable domain, with the rest looked up from reference TRBV28 and TRBJ2-3, is DVKVTQSSRYLVKRTGEKVFLECVQDMDHENMFWYRQDPGLGLRLIYFSYDVKMKEKGDIPEGYSVSREKKERFSLILESASTNQTSMYLCASSSPGGVGYTDTQYFGPGTRLTVL.

The V gene is TRBV28, the J gene TRBJ2-7; 9 bases are a match to TRBD1. From germline, CDR1 is MDHEN and CDR2 SYDVKM. The V gene end was trimmed by 10 bases and the J gene end by 2 bases; junction bases not matched to a gene: 9. The CDR3 length is 14 residues. The CDR3 sequence is CATTRDREPYEQYF. CDR3 nucleotide sequence: TGTGCCACCACGAGGGACAGGGAACCCTACGAGCAGTACTTC.

The chain combines TRBV2 with TRBJ2-2, with D unresolved. The CDR3 covers 15 residues. Trimming took 3 bases from V and 5 from J, leaving 13 bases between them. Per germline, CDR1 SNHLY and CDR2 FYNNEI. CDR3 region: CASSDSGMGTGELFF. DNA of the CDR3: TGTGCCAGCAGTGATAGTGGAATGGGAACCGGGGAGCTGTTTTTT.

V usage is TRBV4-1 and J usage is TRBJ2-3, with TRBD2 as a possible D gene (6 bases). V was cut by 0 bases and J by 0 bases, with 10 bases left in between. This CDR3 is built from 16 residues. Germline CDR1 MGHRA, CDR2 YSYEKL. The DNA of the CDR3 is TGCGCCAGCAGCCAAGAACCGGGAGCGAGCACAGATACGCAGTATTTT. Translated, it gives CASSQEPGASTDTQYF.

This clone has a single count. The CDR3 nucleotides are TGTGCCAGCAGCCCTCCTTTAGCGGGAGCGAGCACAGATACGCAGTATTTT. Translation gives CASSPPLAGASTDTQYF. The chain employs TRBV5-4 and TRBJ2-3; 9 bases are a match to TRBD2. The CDR3 extends over 17 amino acids. Germline CDR1 reads SGHNT; CDR2 reads YYREEE (reference sequence). V trimming: 4 bases; J trimming: 0 bases; junction bases outside the gene matches: 9. Full variable domain (outside the CDR3, taken from reference TRBV5-4 and TRBJ2-3): ETGVTQSPTHLIKTRGQQVTLRCSSQSGHNTVSWYQQALGQGPQFIFQYYREEENGRGNFPPRFSGLQFPNYSSELNVNALELDDSALYLCASSPPLAGASTDTQYFGPGTRLTVL.

This chain links TRBV9 with TRBJ2-5, with 10 nucleotides matching TRBD2. Germline V gene lookup returns CDR1 SGDLS and CDR2 YYNGEE. This CDR3 region has 16 residues. Trimming at V came to 4 bases and at J to 0 bases, leaving 6 bases not matched to a gene. CDR3 region: CASSPGLAVYQETQYF. The CDR3 region has the DNA TGTGCCAGCAGCCCTGGACTAGCGGTGTACCAAGAGACCCAGTACTTC.

This clone has a handful of counts. The chain has TRBV7-9 and TRBJ2-7; the D gene is possibly TRBD1 (6 bases). V lost 5 bases, J lost 7 bases, and 27 bases lay in between. CDR1 SEHNR and CDR2 FQNEAQ come from the germline V gene (reference sequence). This CDR3 has 17 amino acids. Written as DNA, the CDR3 is TGTGCCAGCAGCCCGGACAGAAGATTAGACTCCATTGAAGAGCAGTACTTC. This gives the protein CASSPDRRLDSIEEQYF. The full variable domain, its missing parts supplied by reference TRBV7-9 and TRBJ2-7, is DTGVSQNPRHKITKRGQNVTFRCDPISEHNRLYWYRQTLGQGPEFLTYFQNEAQLEKSRLLSDRFSAERPKGSFSTLEIQRTEQGDSAMYLCASSPDRRLDSIEEQYFGPGTRLTVT.

This clone has just a few counts. The chain combines TRBV2 with TRBJ2-7, with no clear D. This CDR3 has 15 residues. Germline CDR1 reads SNHLY; CDR2 reads FYNNEI. Trimming took 7 bases from V and 2 from J, leaving 18 bases between them. CDR3 amino acids: CASKGTNRPTYEQYF. CDR3 in DNA: TGTGCCAGCAAGGGAACGAACCGCCCCACCTACGAGCAGTACTTC.

This clone was seen a few times. The chain uses TRBV19 and TRBJ2-2; D ambiguous. CDR3 length equals 14 residues. Germline V gene data show CDR1 as LNHDA and CDR2 as SQIVND (reference sequence). V dropped 6 bases and J dropped 4 bases, with 12 bases sitting between them. The CDR3 DNA follows: TGTGCCAGTAGCGGACGGCCAGGCACCGGGGAGCTGTTTTTT. This sequence encodes CASSGRPGTGELFF. Full variable domain (outside the CDR3, taken from reference TRBV19 and TRBJ2-2): DGGITQSPKYLFRKEGQNVTLSCEQNLNHDAMYWYRQDPGQGLRLIYYSQIVNDFQKGDIAEGYSVSREKKESFPLTVTSAQKNPTAFYLCASSGRPGTGELFFGEGSRLTVL.

This clone was picked up a small number of times. The chain links TRBV6-1 to TRBJ2-7; 7 bases map to TRBD1. From germline, CDR1 is MNHNS and CDR2 SASEGT. Losses at the gene ends were 7 bases for V and 0 bases for J; bases not matched to a gene: 9. CDR3 size: 15 residues. CDR3 sequence reads: CASNPGTAYSYEQYF. In DNA, the CDR3 is TGTGCCAGCAACCCCGGGACAGCTTACTCCTACGAGCAGTACTTC.

This rearrangement joins TRBV5-1 to TRBJ2-7; 7 bases line up with TRBD2. The V and J ends lost 0 bases and 5 bases, in that order; junction bases with no gene match: 5. There are 14 residues in the CDR3. Germline V lookup: CDR1 SGHRS, CDR2 YFSETQ. The CDR3 DNA sequence: TGCGCCAGCAGCTTGGGGGGACTAATCGACGAGCAGTACTTC. This gives the protein CASSLGGLIDEQYF.

The chain combines TRBV7-9 with TRBJ2-3; D perhaps matches TRBD2 (6 bases). Per the germline V gene, CDR1 is SEHNR and CDR2 is FQNEAQ (reference sequence). V was trimmed by 6 bases and J by 4 bases, leaving 14 bases between them. CDR3 length: 14 residues. The CDR3 spells CASRPSVPPDTQYF. CDR3 coding DNA: TGTGCCAGCAGGCCTAGCGTCCCCCCAGATACGCAGTATTTT.

The V gene is TRBV5-1, the J gene TRBJ1-4; TRBD1 agrees at 8 bases. CDR3 length: 14 amino acids. V trimming: 4 bases; J trimming: 7 bases; junction bases outside the gene matches: 6. Looked up from germline, CDR1 is SGHRS and CDR2 is YFSETQ. Here the CDR3 reads CASSLDRVFEKLFF. The CDR3 DNA sequence: TGCGCCAGCAGCCTGGACAGGGTGTTTGAAAAACTGTTTTTT.